These 27 T cell receptor beta chains were sequenced from one sample in a study of blood T cell repertoires in COVID-19. Libraries were prepared by immunoSEQ multiplex PCR; TCRdb keeps only in-frame clonotypes and omits some of them. The sample consists of roughly 280,000 clones, around 84% of them appearing once. Sequences were obtained from peripheral blood. These receptors came from a man aged 55 to 70 with acute or convalescent COVID-19.

The V gene is TRBV30, the J gene TRBJ2-2; 7 bases fit TRBD2. The CDR3 is 16 residues long. Germline values: CDR1 GTSNPN, CDR2 SVGIG (reference sequence). Losses at the gene ends were 3 bases for V and 0 bases for J; bases not matched to a gene: 7. As DNA, the CDR3 is TGTGCCTGGAGGCGGTGGGAGGGATCGAACACCGGGGAGCTGTTTTTT. It codes for CAWRRWEGSNTGELFF.

This sequence joins TRBV4-3 and TRBJ2-3, with 8 bases that match TRBD2. In germline, CDR1 is LGHNA, CDR2 YSLEER. The CDR3 runs 16 residues. The ends lost 1 base at V and 4 bases at J; junction bases unmatched: 7. CDR3 nucleotide sequence: TGCGCCAGCAGCCAAGGAGCGGGAGTGAGGTCAGATACGCAGTATTTT. It is translated as CASSQGAGVRSDTQYF.

The chain joins TRBV2 to TRBJ1-4; the match to TRBD1 covers 8 bases. CDR3 length: 13 residues. Trimming took 7 bases from V and 11 from J; bases not matched to a gene: 9. Per germline, CDR1 SNHLY and CDR2 FYNNEI. This CDR3 is CASKPGGEKKLFF. The CDR3 DNA reads as TGTGCCAGCAAACCAGGGGGCGAGAAGAAACTGTTTTTT.

This chain joins TRBV5-3 and TRBJ2-3; D is possibly TRBD2 (6 bases). TRBV5-3 qualifies as an ORF whose function is uncertain. V lost 3 bases and J lost 4, with 18 bases in between. The CDR3 spans 16 residues. The CDR3 nucleotides are TGTGCCAGAAGCTCGATAGCGGATCCCGGAGCAGATACGCAGTATTTT. It encodes CARSSIADPGADTQYF.

The V call is TRBV2, the J call TRBJ2-5; the D gene is possibly TRBD2 (7 bases). This CDR3 spans 16 amino acids. CDR1 is SNHLY, CDR2 FYNNEI, per germline. Trimming stripped 2 bases from V and 5 bases from J, with 18 bases between. This CDR3 reads CASSELQGLGGETQYF. DNA of the CDR3: TGTGCCAGCAGTGAACTCCAGGGGTTGGGGGGGGAGACCCAGTACTTC.

V gene TRBV9 combines with J gene TRBJ2-5; D perhaps matches TRBD2 (7 bases). CDR1 and CDR2 from the germline V gene are SGDLS and YYNGEE. The CDR3 covers 15 residues. The V and J ends lost 3 bases and 5 bases respectively, with 17 bases between them. CDR3: CASSGSRGGLETQYF. In nucleotides, the CDR3 is TGTGCCAGCAGCGGATCTAGGGGGGGGTTGGAGACCCAGTACTTC.

This clone turned up a few times. This chain uses TRBV5-1 with TRBJ2-7; 8 nucleotides agree with TRBD1. The CDR3 runs 13 residues. CDR1 and CDR2 from the germline V gene are SGHRS and YFSETQ. V dropped 3 bases and J dropped 3; count of bases not matched to a gene: 2. The DNA for the CDR3 is TGCGCCAGCAGCTGGGACAGGATCTACGAGCAGTACTTC. Translated: CASSWDRIYEQYF.

The CDR3 spells CASSTGGSSNQPQHF. DNA for the CDR3: TGTGCCAGCTCAACTGGAGGTTCTAGCAATCAGCCCCAGCATTTT. The chain recombines TRBV18 with TRBJ1-5; D gene uncertain. The CDR3 consists of 15 residues. Germline assignment: CDR1 KGHSH and CDR2 LQKENI. V was trimmed by 5 bases and J by 0 bases, leaving 11 bases between them.

The chain uses TRBV9 and TRBJ2-1, with 7 bases identical to TRBD1. After removal of 3 bases from V and 5 bases from J, the junction contained 5 bases not matched to a gene. The CDR3 covers 14 residues. Germline CDR1 reads SGDLS; CDR2 reads YYNGEE. The CDR3 here is CASSETGNNNEQFF. The CDR3 bases are TGTGCCAGCAGCGAGACAGGGAACAACAATGAGCAGTTCTTC.

This rearrangement joins TRBV23-1 to TRBJ1-1; TRBD1 aligns across 8 bases. TRBV23-1 is filed as an ORF, its function uncertain. This CDR3 has 14 amino acids. The ends lost 3 bases at V and 5 bases at J; junction bases unmatched: 5. The CDR3 reads CASSHRTGFTEAFF. The CDR3 DNA sequence: TGCGCCAGCAGTCACAGGACAGGGTTTACTGAAGCTTTCTTT.

The CDR3 sequence: CAIRPGVTDGYTF. The DNA for the CDR3 is TGTGCCATCAGGCCTGGAGTAACGGATGGCTACACCTTC. The chain uses TRBV10-3 and TRBJ1-2; D remains unclear. There are 13 residues in the CDR3. CDR1 and CDR2 (germline): ENHRY, SYGVKD. Trimming took off 6 bases at V and 6 bases at J, with 14 bases between the two ends.

This chain connects TRBV3-1 (or the pseudogene TRBV3-2) to TRBJ1-2; TRBD1 aligns across 12 bases. After removal of 2 bases from V and 8 bases from J, the junction contained 3 bases not matched to a gene. The CDR3 is made up of 14 amino acids. CDR1 and CDR2 (germline): LGHDT, YNNKEL (reference sequence). The CDR3 coding sequence is TGTGCCAGCAGCCAAAAGGGGACAGGGGGCGGCTACACCTTC. It specifies CASSQKGTGGGYTF.

This clone was observed once. The chain has TRBV19 and TRBJ1-4, with a possible D match to TRBD1 (6 bases). V was pared by 7 bases and J by 1 base, with 13 bases between. Germline-derived CDR1 and CDR2 are LNHDA and SQIVND (reference sequence). CDR3 length equals 15 residues. CDR3 sequence: CASTTQGRTNEKLFF. In DNA, the CDR3 is TGTGCCAGTACTACCCAGGGGAGAACTAATGAAAAACTGTTTTTT.

The rearrangement uses TRBV5-4 and TRBJ2-7, with 10 bases matching TRBD1. Germline V CDR1 and CDR2: SGHNT, YYREEE (reference sequence). V lost 1 base, J lost 0 bases, and 7 bases stayed unmatched. CDR3 length: 17 amino acids. The CDR3 loop is CASSLWADRGSSYEQYF. As DNA, the CDR3 is TGTGCCAGCAGCTTGTGGGCGGACAGGGGGAGCTCCTACGAGCAGTACTTC.

The chain uses TRBV11-2 and TRBJ2-1; TRBD2 agrees at 10 bases. CDR1 and CDR2 from the germline V gene are SGHAT and FQNNGV. V lost 1 base, J lost 7 bases, and 16 bases stayed unmatched. This CDR3 has 19 amino acids. The CDR3 here is CASSLVGGPAGGYGNEQFF. The CDR3 DNA follows: TGTGCCAGCAGCTTAGTGGGAGGACCAGCGGGGGGGTATGGTAATGAGCAGTTCTTC.

CDR3 sequence reads: CASSYSQGGNQPQHF. The DNA for the CDR3 is TGTGCCAGCAGTTACTCGCAGGGCGGCAATCAGCCCCAGCATTTT. The chain links TRBV6-5 to TRBJ1-5; perhaps TRBD1 as D (5 bases). The CDR3 extends over 15 amino acids. Germline loops: CDR1 MNHEY, CDR2 SVGAGI. The V end was cut by 0 bases, the J end by 2 bases, with 8 bases between.

The CDR3 sequence is CASSLDRDYGYTF. The CDR3 DNA reads as TGTGCCAGCAGTTTAGACAGGGACTATGGCTACACCTTC. V usage is TRBV27 and J usage is TRBJ1-2, with TRBD1 identical over 7 bases. CDR1 and CDR2 from the germline V gene are MNHEY and SMNVEV (reference sequence). The length of the CDR3 is 13 residues. V lost 2 bases and J lost 3; bases outside the gene matches: 0.

V usage is TRBV9 and J usage is TRBJ1-1; D is unclear. V gave up 2 bases and J gave up 6 bases, with 17 bases separating them. This CDR3 region has 15 residues. The germline gives CDR1 SGDLS, CDR2 YYNGEE. DNA of the CDR3: TGTGCCAGCAGCGTCGACGGGCGGGAAAACGCTGAAGCTTTCTTT. Translated, it gives CASSVDGRENAEAFF.

This chain connects TRBV18 to TRBJ2-7; 9 positions agree with TRBD1. CDR1 and CDR2 from the germline V gene are KGHSH and LQKENI. The V and J ends lost 0 bases and 9 bases, in that order; junction bases with no gene match: 0. The CDR3 totals 12 residues. CDR3 loop: CASSPPDRGQYF. The DNA of the CDR3 is TGTGCCAGCTCACCACCGGACAGGGGGCAGTACTTC.

The chain uses TRBV7-8 and TRBJ1-4; 8 bases line up with TRBD1. The CDR3 covers 16 residues. Germline V lookup: CDR1 SGHVS, CDR2 FQNEAQ. The J segment lost 4 bases and the V segment lost 1 base, leaving 5 bases of the junction unmatched. CDR3 nucleotide sequence: TGTGCCAGCAGCTTAGTGCTAGGACAGGGTAATGAAAAACTGTTTTTT. It specifies CASSLVLGQGNEKLFF.

This chain links TRBV28 with TRBJ1-1, with a weak D call TRBD1 (5 bases). CDR3 length: 12 residues. Germline values: CDR1 MDHEN, CDR2 SYDVKM. The V end lost 4 bases, the J end lost 11 bases, and 14 bases lay between the germline ends. CDR3 sequence: CASSSGLMRAFF. The CDR3 DNA reads as TGTGCCAGCAGTTCAGGGCTAATGAGGGCTTTCTTT.

The chain couples TRBV12-3 or TRBV12-4 to TRBJ2-7; D gene ambiguous. The ends were cut back, 0 bases at V and 6 bases at J, with 9 bases in the middle. The CDR3 covers 13 residues. The CDR3 nucleotides are TGTGCCAGCAGTTTAGCCCCTCTACGCGAGCAGTACTTC. The encoded protein is CASSLAPLREQYF.

The gene calls are TRBV5-1 and TRBJ2-7; possibly TRBD1 for D (6 bases). This CDR3 contains 14 residues. The V gene lost 5 bases and the J gene lost 3 bases, with 15 bases spanning the gap. In germline, CDR1 is SGHRS, CDR2 YFSETQ. The CDR3 DNA sequence: TGCGCCAGCAGTTTCACAGGGAAAATCTACGAGCAGTACTTC. It translates to CASSFTGKIYEQYF.

V is TRBV21-1 and J is TRBJ2-7; TRBD1, the table's D call, was not compared with the DNA. TRBV21-1 is assigned pseudogene status. The CDR3 runs 14 residues. The CDR3 sequence: CQGLTGLRSYEQYF. As DNA, the CDR3 is TGTCAGGGGCTTACAGGGTTGCGGTCCTACGAGCAGTACTTC.

CDR3 amino acids: CAWSVPWRRSYEQYF. The CDR3, as DNA: TGTGCCTGGAGTGTACCCTGGCGGCGGTCCTACGAGCAGTACTTC. The chain combines TRBV30 with TRBJ2-7; D gene unclear. Trimming shortened V by 0 bases and J by 1 base, and 13 bases separated the two germline ends. CDR3 length: 15 amino acids. Germline V lookup: CDR1 GTSNPN, CDR2 SVGIG (reference sequence).

The chain recombines TRBV7-9 with TRBJ2-5; no firm D call. The CDR3 consists of 13 residues. Per germline, CDR1 SEHNR and CDR2 FQNEAQ (reference sequence). V gave up 0 bases and J gave up 10 bases, with 12 bases separating them. For the CDR3, the DNA is TGTGCCAGCAGCTTAGCGGGCAGTAGAAACCAGTACTTC. Translating gives CASSLAGSRNQYF.

The J gene is TRBJ1-4, the V gene TRBV18; 8 bases fit TRBD1. The CDR3 runs to 15 residues. Germline V gene lookup returns CDR1 KGHSH and CDR2 LQKENI. V shed 3 bases and J 6 bases; nucleotides not matched to a gene: 6. The CDR3 is CASSPRTGRDEKLFF. DNA for the CDR3: TGTGCCAGCTCACCGAGGACAGGGAGGGATGAAAAACTGTTTTTT.